This T cell receptor beta chain came from a study of molecular identifiers for immune sequencing clone quantification. Each CDR3 protein gets one entry after TCRdb re-called the PCR reads with MiXCR. The profile covers 50,000 or so distinct CDR3 sequences, with less than 25% appearing a single time and 1.5% to 2% taken by the ten largest. This CDR3 contains 16 residues. The germline V gene encodes CDR1 SGHTA and CDR2 FQGTGA. Of note for this clonotype: Possible read error: a much larger clone is one base away.

This clonotype was obtained from a human donor in good health. Some libraries in this study had Jurkat cell RNA spiked in. The chain carries TRBV7-3 and TRBJ2-5, with D possibly TRBD2 on 6 matching bases. The sample was naive CD8+ T cells from blood, with Jurkat cell RNA spiked in. Noted subset: FACS-sorted CD8+CD4-CCR7+CD45RA+ naive T cells. The CDR3 loop is CAGSSLGSGTQETQYF. The CDR3 bases are TGTGCCGGCAGCTCTCTGGGTAGCGGAACCCAAGAGACCCAGTACTTC. Filled out from reference TRBV7-3 and TRBJ2-5, the complete variable domain reads GAGVSQTPSNKVTEKGKYVELRCDPISGHTALYWYRQSLGQGPEFLIYFQGTGAADDSGLPNDRFFAVRPEGSVSTLKIQRTERGDSAVYLCAGSSLGSGTQETQYFGPGTRLLVL.